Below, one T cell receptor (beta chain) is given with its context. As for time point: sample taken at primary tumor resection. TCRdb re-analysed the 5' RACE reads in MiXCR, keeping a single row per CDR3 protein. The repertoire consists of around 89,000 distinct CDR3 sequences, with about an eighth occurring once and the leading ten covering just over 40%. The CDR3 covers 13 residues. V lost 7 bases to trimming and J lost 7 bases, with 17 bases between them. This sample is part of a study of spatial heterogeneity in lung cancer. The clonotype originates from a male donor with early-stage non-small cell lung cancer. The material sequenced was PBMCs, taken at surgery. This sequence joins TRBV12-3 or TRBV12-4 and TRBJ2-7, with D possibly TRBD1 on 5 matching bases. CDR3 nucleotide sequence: TGTGCCAGCACCGGATCGGGCGCAGGGGAGCAGTACTTC. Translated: CASTGSGAGEQYF.